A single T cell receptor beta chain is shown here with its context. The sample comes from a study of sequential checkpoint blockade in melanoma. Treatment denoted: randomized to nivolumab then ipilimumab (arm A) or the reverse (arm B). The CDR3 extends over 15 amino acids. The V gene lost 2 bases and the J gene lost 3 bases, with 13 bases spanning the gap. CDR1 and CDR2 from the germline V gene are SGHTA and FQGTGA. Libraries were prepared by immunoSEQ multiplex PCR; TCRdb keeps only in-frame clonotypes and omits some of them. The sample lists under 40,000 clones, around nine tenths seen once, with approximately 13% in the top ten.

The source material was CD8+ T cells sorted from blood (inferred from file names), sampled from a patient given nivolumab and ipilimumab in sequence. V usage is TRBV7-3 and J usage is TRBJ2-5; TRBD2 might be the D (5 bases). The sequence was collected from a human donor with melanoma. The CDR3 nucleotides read TGTGCCAGCAGCTTAGGCATGGGAGAAGAAGAGACCCAGTACTTC. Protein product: CASSLGMGEEETQYF.